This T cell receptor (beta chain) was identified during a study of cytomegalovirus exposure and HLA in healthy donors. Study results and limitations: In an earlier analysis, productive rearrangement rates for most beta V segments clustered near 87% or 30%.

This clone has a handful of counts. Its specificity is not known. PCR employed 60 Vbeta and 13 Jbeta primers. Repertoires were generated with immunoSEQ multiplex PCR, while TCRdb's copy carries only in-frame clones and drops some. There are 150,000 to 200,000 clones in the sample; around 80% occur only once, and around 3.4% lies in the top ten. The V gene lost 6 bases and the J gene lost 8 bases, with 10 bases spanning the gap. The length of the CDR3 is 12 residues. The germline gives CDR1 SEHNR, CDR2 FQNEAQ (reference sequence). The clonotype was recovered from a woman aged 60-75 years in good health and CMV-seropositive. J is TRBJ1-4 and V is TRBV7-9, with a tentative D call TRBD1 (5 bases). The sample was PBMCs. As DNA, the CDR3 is TGTGCCAGCAGTAAAAAGGGGGAAAAACTGTTTTTT. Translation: CASSKKGEKLFF.